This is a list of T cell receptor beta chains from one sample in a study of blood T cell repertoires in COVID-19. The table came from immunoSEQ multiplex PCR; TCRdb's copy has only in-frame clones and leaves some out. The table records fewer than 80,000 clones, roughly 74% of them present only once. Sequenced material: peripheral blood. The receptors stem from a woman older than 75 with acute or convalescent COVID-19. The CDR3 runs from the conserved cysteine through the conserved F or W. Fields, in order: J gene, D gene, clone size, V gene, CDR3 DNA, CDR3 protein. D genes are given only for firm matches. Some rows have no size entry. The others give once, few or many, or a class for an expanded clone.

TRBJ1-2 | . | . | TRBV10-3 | TGTGCCATCGGGGGGACCTCTAACTATGGCTACACCTTC | CAIGGTSNYGYTF
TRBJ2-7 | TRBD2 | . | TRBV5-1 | TGCGCCAGCAGCGTCGGGGGGGCCGCCTACGAGCAGTACTTC | CASSVGGAAYEQYF
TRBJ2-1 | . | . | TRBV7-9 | TGTGCCAGCAGCTTGGTGGCTGGCTCCTACAATGAGCAGTTCTTC | CASSLVAGSYNEQFF
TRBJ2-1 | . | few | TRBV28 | TGTGCCAGCAGTTTAGCTATCTCCTACAATGAGCAGTTCTTC | CASSLAISYNEQFF
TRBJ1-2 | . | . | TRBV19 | TGTGCCAGTAGTATAGACGGGAATGGTAACTATGGCTACACCTTC | CASSIDGNGNYGYTF
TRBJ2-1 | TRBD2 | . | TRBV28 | TGTGCCAGCAGTTTGGTTTACACTAGCGGCTACAATGAGCAGTTCTTC | CASSLVYTSGYNEQFF
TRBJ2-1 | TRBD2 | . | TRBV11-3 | TGTGCCAGCAGCTTAGGGAGCGGGAGGGATAATGAGCAGTTCTTC | CASSLGSGRDNEQFF
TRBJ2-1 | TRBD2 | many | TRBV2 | TGTGCCAGCAGGGAAGCTAGCGGGGCTTCCAATGAGCAGTTCTTC | CASREASGASNEQFF
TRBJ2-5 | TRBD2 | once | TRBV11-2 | TGTGCCAGCACCCCACCGGGGGGGCAAGAGACCCAGTACTTC | CASTPPGGQETQYF
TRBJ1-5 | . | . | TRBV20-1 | TGCAGTGCTAGTTCGCGACTGGCAACCCAGCCCCAGCATTTT | CSASSRLATQPQHF
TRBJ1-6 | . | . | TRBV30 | TGTGCCTGGAGTGTCGTCCACAGCTATAATTCACCCCTCCACTTT | CAWSVVHSYNSPLHF
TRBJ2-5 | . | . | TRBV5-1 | TGCGCCAGCAGCGCCGCCGGGGTCCAAGAGACCCAGTACTTC | CASSAAGVQETQYF
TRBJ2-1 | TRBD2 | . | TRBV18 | TGTGCCAGCTCACCCCAGGGGGCGCAGGCTAGCGGGAGAAATGAGCAGTTCTTC | CASSPQGAQASGRNEQFF
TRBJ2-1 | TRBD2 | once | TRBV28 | TGTGCCAGCAGTCTAATAGGATTGGCTAGCGGGAGGTCGAGCTCCTACAATGAGCAGTTCTTC | CASSLIGLASGRSSSYNEQFF
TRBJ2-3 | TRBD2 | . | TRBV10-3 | TGTGCCATCAGTGAGTTTCTAGCGGGGACCGCAGATACGCAGTATTTT | CAISEFLAGTADTQYF
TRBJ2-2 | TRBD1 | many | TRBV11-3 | TGTGCCAGCAGCTTGGGACAGGGAGACACCGGGGAGCTGTTTTTT | CASSLGQGDTGELFF
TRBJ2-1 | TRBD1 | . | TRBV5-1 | TGCGCCAGCAGCTTACAGGGGGCGGGAAACAATGAGCAGTTCTTC | CASSLQGAGNNEQFF
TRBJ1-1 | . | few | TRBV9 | TGTGCCAGCAGCGTATTGGGGAGGACTGAAGCTTTCTTT | CASSVLGRTEAFF
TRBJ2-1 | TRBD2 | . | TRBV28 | TGTGCCAGCAGTCGACTAGCTATAGATGAGCAGTTCTTC | CASSRLAIDEQFF
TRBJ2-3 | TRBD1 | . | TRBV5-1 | TGCGCCAGCAGCAGGGACAGAGTGAGCACAGATACGCAGTATTTT | CASSRDRVSTDTQYF
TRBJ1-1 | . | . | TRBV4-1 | TGCGCCAGCAGCCGAGGACTGACTCCCGCGAACACTGAAGCTTTCTTT | CASSRGLTPANTEAFF
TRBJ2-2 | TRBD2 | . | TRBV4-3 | TGCGCCAGCAGCCAACTTAGACTAGCGGGAGGGCAAGGCGGGGAGCTGTTTTTT | CASSQLRLAGGQGGELFF
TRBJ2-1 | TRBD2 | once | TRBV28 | TGTGTCAGCGCCGGGACTAGCGGGAGAGCTTTCTACAATGAGCAGTTCTTC | CVSAGTSGRAFYNEQFF
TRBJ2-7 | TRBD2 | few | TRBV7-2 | TGTGCCAGCAGCTTGATGACACTAGCGGGAGAGGAGCAGTACTTC | CASSLMTLAGEEQYF
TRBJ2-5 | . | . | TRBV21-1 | TGTGCCAGCAGCAAAATGGGACAGCGGGAGACCCAGTACTTC | CASSKMGQRETQYF
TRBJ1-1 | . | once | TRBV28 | TGTGCCAGCAGTTTACTTGGGAGCATGAACACTGAAGCTTTCTTT | CASSLLGSMNTEAFF
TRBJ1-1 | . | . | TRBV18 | TGTGCCAGCTCACTACAGGGTTCCGACACTGAAGCTTTCTTT | CASSLQGSDTEAFF
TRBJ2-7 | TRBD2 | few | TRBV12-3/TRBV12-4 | TGTGCCAGCAGTCGCGGCGGGGGGGAGCAGTACTTC | CASSRGGGEQYF
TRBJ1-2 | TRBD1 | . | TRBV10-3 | TGTGCCATCAGTGAGTCGGGGACAGGGTACGGCCTCGCCTTC | CAISESGTGYGLAF
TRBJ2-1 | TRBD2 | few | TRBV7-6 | TGTGCCAGCAGCTTAGCCAGCGGGACTAGCCAGGGGTACAATGAGCAGTTCTTC | CASSLASGTSQGYNEQFF
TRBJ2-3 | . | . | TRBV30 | TGTGCCTCCCCGAGCTATAGCACAGATACGCAGTATTTT | CASPSYSTDTQYF
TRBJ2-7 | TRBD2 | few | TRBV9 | TGTGCCAGCAGCGACCGAAGCGGGGACGCCGAGCAGTACTTC | CASSDRSGDAEQYF
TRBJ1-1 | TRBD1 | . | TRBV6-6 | TGTGCCAGCAGGGGCCGGGACAGGGGAAACACTGAAGCTTTCTTT | CASRGRDRGNTEAFF
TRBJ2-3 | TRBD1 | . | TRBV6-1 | TGTGCCAGCAGTGCCAACTACAACAGGGGAAGAGGCACAGATACGCAGTATTTT | CASSANYNRGRGTDTQYF
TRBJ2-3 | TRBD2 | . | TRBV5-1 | TGCGCCAGCAGCTTGAGCGGACTAGCTCCAACCTACACAGATACGCAGTATTTT | CASSLSGLAPTYTDTQYF
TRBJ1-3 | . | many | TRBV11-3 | TGTGCCAGCAGCTTCTCGGGCCCTGGAGGATCTGGAAACACCATATATTTT | CASSFSGPGGSGNTIYF
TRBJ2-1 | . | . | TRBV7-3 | TGTGCCAGCAGCTTAGGGCTGGGGCCGGATGAGCAGTTCTTC | CASSLGLGPDEQFF
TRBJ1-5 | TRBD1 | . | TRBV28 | TGTGCCAGCAGTTCGTCGGGACAGGGAGGTCAGCCCCAGCATTTT | CASSSSGQGGQPQHF
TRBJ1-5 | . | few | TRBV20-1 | TGCAGTGCTAGTCGCGGGGTGAGCAATCAGCCCCAGCATTTT | CSASRGVSNQPQHF
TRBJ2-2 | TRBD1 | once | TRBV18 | TGTGCCAGCTCACCTCGACACGACAGGGGAGGCGGGGAGCTGTTTTTT | CASSPRHDRGGGELFF
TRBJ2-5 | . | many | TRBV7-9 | TGTGCCAGCAGCCTTAGCATGGCCAGGGACCAGTACTTC | CASSLSMARDQYF
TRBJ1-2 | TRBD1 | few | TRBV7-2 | TGTGCCAGCAGCATGACAGGGGCGGACTATGGCTACACCTTC | CASSMTGADYGYTF
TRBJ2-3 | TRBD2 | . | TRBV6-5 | TGTGCCAGCAGAGGGCTAGCGGGCACAGATACGCAGTATTTT | CASRGLAGTDTQYF
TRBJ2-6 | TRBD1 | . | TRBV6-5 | TGTGCCAGCAGTTACAGGGGGCGAGGGGCCAACGTCCTGACTTTC | CASSYRGRGANVLTF
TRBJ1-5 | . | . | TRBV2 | TGTGCCAGCCGGTTCAGGGATCTCAGCAATCAGCCCCAGCATTTT | CASRFRDLSNQPQHF
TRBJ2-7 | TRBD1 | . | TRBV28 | TGTGCCAGCGGGACAGGGAAGTACGAGCAGTACTTC | CASGTGKYEQYF
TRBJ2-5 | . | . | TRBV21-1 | TGTGCCAGCAGCGAAAGGCGGACTACCTGGAGAGAGACCCAGTACTTC | CASSERRTTWRETQYF
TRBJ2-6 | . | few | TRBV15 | TGTGCCACCAGCGCGGTGGGAGACTCTGGGGCCAACGTCCTGACTTTC | CATSAVGDSGANVLTF
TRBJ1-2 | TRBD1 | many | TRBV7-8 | TGTGCCAGCAGCTTAGTAGGACAGGGGGTAGCCGACACCTTC | CASSLVGQGVADTF
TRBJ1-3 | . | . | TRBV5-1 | TGCGCCAGCAGCCCGCTGGCAACCGGAAACACCATATATTTT | CASSPLATGNTIYF
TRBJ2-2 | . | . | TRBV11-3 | TGTGCCAGCAGCTTGGGTCTAGGGAACACCGGGGAGCTGTTTTTT | CASSLGLGNTGELFF
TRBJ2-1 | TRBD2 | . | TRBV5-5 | TGTGCCAGCAGGACCTCCGGGACTAGCAACAACAATGAGCAGTTCTTC | CASRTSGTSNNNEQFF
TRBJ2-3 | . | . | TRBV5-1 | TGCGCCAGCAGCTTGACAGTTACAGATACGCAGTATTTT | CASSLTVTDTQYF